Below, 15 T cell receptor beta chains from the same sample are listed, as sequenced in a study of blood T cells in healthy people across ages. Using a J-beta primer mix together with a sample-barcoded 5' primer, a second PCR was run for about 6 to 11 cycles. A single record per CDR3 protein comes from TCRdb applying MiXCR to the 5' RACE reads. The data hold 800,000 to 1,000,000 distinct CDR3 sequences, with around 46% observed a single time. The sequenced sample was blood. The receptors derive from a young man in good health.

A remark on this clonotype: Possible read error: a much larger clone is one base away. The rearrangement links TRBV6-5 to TRBJ2-1; D possibly corresponds to TRBD2 (6 bases). Germline CDR1 is MNHEY and CDR2 is SVGAGI. V was pared by 6 bases and J by 10 bases, with 19 bases between. This CDR3 is built from 14 residues. The CDR3 region is CASRPPSGSYEQFF. The CDR3 nucleotides read TGTGCCAGCAGGCCCCCAAGCGGGTCCTACGAGCAGTTCTTC.

V usage is TRBV24-1 and J usage is TRBJ2-3, with TRBD2 matching over 10 bases. The germline V gene encodes CDR1 KGHDR and CDR2 SFDVKD. CDR3 length: 17 residues. J gave up 0 bases and V 1 base, and 3 bases lay outside the gene matches. CDR3 DNA sequence: TGTGCCACCAGTGATTTAACTAGCGGGGAAAGCACAGATACGCAGTATTTT. It translates to CATSDLTSGESTDTQYF.

This clonotype has a handful of counts. The gene calls are TRBV3-1 and TRBJ2-7; no definite D call. Germline-derived CDR1 and CDR2 are LGHDT and YNNKEL (reference sequence). Trimming removed 4 bases from V and 5 bases from J, with 15 bases in between. There are 14 residues in the CDR3. The CDR3, as DNA: TGTGCCAGCAGCCCAGCCGGACGGCTGGACGAGCAGTACTTC. Translation: CASSPAGRLDEQYF.

V is TRBV4-1 and J is TRBJ1-1; a weak D match, TRBD1 (5 bases). Trimming pared 8 bases from V and 7 bases from J, leaving 23 bases between. CDR3 size: 15 residues. The germline V gene encodes CDR1 MGHRA and CDR2 YSYEKL. The CDR3 here is CASGPHGVTANEAFF. The CDR3 DNA reads TGCGCCAGCGGCCCCCATGGCGTGACAGCCAATGAAGCTTTCTTT.

The V and J genes are TRBV4-1 and TRBJ2-3, with no clear D. The CDR3 loop spans 15 amino acids. V was cut by 0 bases and J by 1 base, with 8 bases left in between. The V gene's germline CDR1 is MGHRA and CDR2 YSYEKL. The CDR3 loop reads CASSQESGRTDTQYF. The CDR3 nucleotides read TGCGCCAGCAGCCAAGAATCGGGTCGCACAGATACGCAGTATTTT.

V gene TRBV28 combines with J gene TRBJ2-2, with 13 bases lining up with TRBD2. V lost 3 bases and J lost 9; bases outside the gene matches: 7. Germline CDR1 reads MDHEN; CDR2 reads SYDVKM. The CDR3 extends over 16 amino acids. The CDR3 spells CASSFATSGGIRELFF. CDR3 sequence (DNA): TGTGCCAGCAGTTTTGCGACTAGCGGGGGGATAAGGGAGCTGTTTTTT. Full variable domain (rest looked up from reference TRBV28 and TRBJ2-2): DVKVTQSSRYLVKRTGEKVFLECVQDMDHENMFWYRQDPGLGLRLIYFSYDVKMKEKGDIPEGYSVSREKKERFSLILESASTNQTSMYLCASSFATSGGIRELFFGEGSRLTVL.

The rearrangement joins TRBV29-1 to TRBJ2-5, with D possibly being TRBD1 (5 bases). The J call is in doubt because the DNA end fits TRBJ2-7 better. Germline lookup yields CDR1 SQVTM and CDR2 ANQGSEA. The CDR3 is made up of 15 amino acids. This chain's CDR3 is CSVVGSLGASYEQYF. In DNA form, the CDR3 reads TGCAGCGTCGTAGGGTCCCTAGGGGCCAGCTACGAGCAGTACTTC.

This clonotype was observed once. The chain couples TRBV27 to TRBJ1-6, with TRBD1 matching over 9 bases. This CDR3 spans 15 amino acids. Germline loops: CDR1 MNHEY, CDR2 SMNVEV (reference sequence). V lost 2 bases and J lost 14; bases outside the gene matches: 10. CDR3 amino acids: CASSLTGTGPLALHF. The CDR3, as DNA: TGTGCCAGCAGTTTAACCGGGACAGGGCCACTTGCCCTCCACTTT.

V usage is TRBV12-3 or TRBV12-4 and J usage is TRBJ1-1; D is undetermined. The CDR3 has 14 amino acids. V dropped 3 bases and J dropped 4 bases, with 12 bases sitting between them. CDR3 DNA sequence: TGTGCCAGCAGTTTGAACAGCGCGAGCACTGAAGCTTTCTTT. Protein: CASSLNSASTEAFF.

A single count supports this clonotype. CDR3 nucleotide sequence: TGTGCCAGCAGCTTAGCGCTGGGGGCGCGGAATTCACCCCTCCACTTT. Its protein is CASSLALGARNSPLHF. The J gene is TRBJ1-6, the V gene TRBV7-2; tentatively, D is TRBD1 (6 bases). The V gene lost 0 bases and the J gene lost 7 bases, with 13 bases spanning the gap. Germline values: CDR1 SGHTA, CDR2 FQGNSA. The CDR3 covers 16 residues.

On this clonotype: The junction departs from the called germline gene at one end, perhaps through a read error. The chain uses TRBV29-1 and TRBJ1-4; 7 positions agree with TRBD1. Germline V lookup: CDR1 SQVTM, CDR2 ANQGSEA. This CDR3 contains 12 residues. As DNA, the CDR3 is TGCAACGTTGGAGCAGGGGGTGAAAAACTGTTTTTT. It translates to CNVGAGGEKLFF.

This clonotype has more than one count but fewer than ten. The chain is built from TRBV18 and TRBJ1-2; no clear D gene. The V gene lost 3 bases and the J gene lost 4 bases, with 15 bases spanning the gap. Germline CDR1 is KGHSH and CDR2 is LQKENI. The CDR3 length is 15 residues. The chain's CDR3 is CASSPREVGSYGYTF. DNA for the CDR3: TGTGCCAGCTCACCGCGTGAAGTTGGCAGCTATGGCTACACCTTC.

J is TRBJ2-7 and V is TRBV4-1; no clear D. V gave up 1 base and J gave up 5 bases, with 9 bases separating them. CDR1 and CDR2 from the germline V gene are MGHRA and YSYEKL. The CDR3 totals 13 residues. This chain's CDR3 is CASSQGAVDEQYF. For the CDR3, the DNA is TGCGCCAGCAGCCAAGGAGCAGTCGACGAGCAGTACTTC.

V usage is TRBV11-1 and J usage is TRBJ2-1, with D perhaps matching TRBD1 (8 bases). V was clipped by 8 bases and J by 6 bases, with 20 bases between them. Germline CDR1 is SGHAT and CDR2 is FQDESV (reference sequence). The CDR3 is 15 residues long. CDR3 loop: CASGNRGRGVNEQFF. The CDR3 DNA is TGTGCCAGCGGTAACAGGGGGAGGGGGGTCAATGAGCAGTTCTTC.

This chain uses TRBV20-1 with TRBJ1-2, with 7 positions matching TRBD1. With 5 bases clipped from V and 7 bases from J, the junction kept 7 bases outside the gene matches. Germline V gene lookup returns CDR1 DFQATT and CDR2 SNEGSKA (reference sequence). This CDR3 region has 12 residues. This CDR3 reads CSAPRTGGGYTF. The CDR3 coding sequence is TGCAGTGCTCCTCGGACAGGCGGTGGCTACACCTTC.